One sample yielded the 25 T cell receptor beta chains listed below, sequenced in a study of response to subunit inactivated influenza vaccine. TCRdb reprocessed the RT-PCR reads with MiXCR, giving one entry per CDR3 protein. The repertoire holds roughly 500,000 distinct CDR3 sequences, approximately 15% seen once, with 3% to 3.5% in the top ten. Sequencing used CD4+ T cells sorted from PBMCs, obtained approximately 25 months after vaccination. These receptors were collected from a man aged 50 to 75 who received an inactivated influenza vaccine.

The chain carries TRBV20-1 and TRBJ1-6; D is uncertain. CDR1 DFQATT and CDR2 SNEGSKA come from the germline V gene (reference sequence). There are 16 residues in the CDR3. V lost 6 bases and J lost 9, with 24 bases in between. CDR3 in DNA: TGCAGTGCCCGAGAGGGCGCGGCAATTGATGCTTCACCCCTCCACTTT. Residues: CSAREGAAIDASPLHF.

This clonotype turned up a few times. CDR3 nucleotides: TGTGCCAGTAGTATCCCAGGACAGCGTCTCACAGATACGCAGTATTTT. Its protein is CASSIPGQRLTDTQYF. The rearrangement links TRBV19 to TRBJ2-3, with a possible D match to TRBD1 (6 bases). The CDR3 consists of 16 residues. Trimming stripped 3 bases from V and 2 bases from J, with 15 bases between. Germline CDR1 and CDR2: LNHDA and SQIVND (reference sequence).

This clonotype was detected only a few times. This rearrangement joins TRBV5-6 to TRBJ1-2; no firm D call. Trimming pared 4 bases from V and 7 bases from J, leaving 11 bases between. The germline V gene has CDR1 SGHDT and CDR2 YYEEEE. This CDR3 has 12 amino acids. The CDR3: CASSRGGSGYTF. CDR3 bases: TGTGCCAGCAGCCGGGGTGGATCTGGCTACACCTTC. Full variable domain (remainder filled in from reference TRBV5-6 and TRBJ1-2): DAGVTQSPTHLIKTRGQQVTLRCSPKSGHDTVSWYQQALGQGPQFIFQYYEEEERQRGNFPDRFSGHQFPNYSSELNVNALLLGDSALYLCASSRGGSGYTFGSGTRLTVV.

This clonotype was picked up a small number of times. The chain recombines TRBV19 with TRBJ2-1, with a tentative D call TRBD2 (5 bases). This CDR3 region has 14 residues. The V end was cut by 2 bases, the J end by 8 bases, with 13 bases between. The germline CDR1 and CDR2 sequences are LNHDA and SQIVND (reference sequence). The CDR3 reads CASSIKSLAYEQFF. The CDR3 coding sequence is TGTGCCAGTAGTATAAAAAGTCTAGCCTATGAGCAGTTCTTC.

A few counts support this clonotype. The rearrangement uses TRBV12-3 or TRBV12-4 and TRBJ1-5, with TRBD1 identical over 8 bases. V was clipped by 5 bases and J by 7 bases; unmatched bases: 7. The CDR3 is 14 amino acids. DNA of the CDR3: TGTGCCAGCAGTAGTGGACAGGGCCTACAGCCCCAGCATTTT. It specifies CASSSGQGLQPQHF.

The V and J genes are TRBV6-1 and TRBJ2-7; 7 nucleotides match TRBD1. The junction had 8 bases not matched to a gene; V was cut back by 5 bases and J by 4 bases. CDR1 and CDR2 (germline): MNHNS, SASEGT. This CDR3 spans 14 amino acids. CDR3 DNA: TGTGCCAGCAGTAGCAAGGGACAGATTTACGAGCAGTACTTC. This codes for CASSSKGQIYEQYF.

The chain recombines TRBV7-9 with TRBJ1-4, with 7 bases that match TRBD1. Trimming at V came to 3 bases and at J to 13 bases, leaving 8 bases not matched to a gene. The germline V gene has CDR1 SEHNR and CDR2 FQNEAQ (reference sequence). The CDR3 length is 13 residues. The CDR3: CASSLRGQQALFF. CDR3 nucleotide sequence: TGTGCCAGCAGCTTGAGGGGACAGCAGGCACTGTTTTTT. Filled out from reference TRBV7-9 and TRBJ1-4, the complete variable domain reads DTGVSQNPRHKITKRGQNVTFRCDPISEHNRLYWYRQTLGQGPEFLTYFQNEAQLEKSRLLSDRFSAERPKGSFSTLEIQRTEQGDSAMYLCASSLRGQQALFFGSGTQLSVL.

This clonotype was seen a handful of times. V is TRBV5-1 and J is TRBJ1-3, with D unclear. This CDR3 has 13 residues. Germline V CDR1 and CDR2: SGHRS, YFSETQ. V shed 1 base and J shed 8 bases, with 10 bases lying between them. CDR3 amino acids: CASSLSREDTIYF. CDR3 nucleotides: TGCGCCAGCAGCTTGTCACGAGAAGACACCATATATTTT.

This chain uses TRBV6-5 with TRBJ2-5; 8 bases align to TRBD1. The V and J ends lost 1 base and 5 bases, in that order; junction bases with no gene match: 6. Germline CDR1 reads MNHEY; CDR2 reads SVGAGI. CDR3 size: 15 residues. The CDR3 region is CASSYYTGGRETQYF. DNA of the CDR3: TGTGCCAGCAGTTACTATACAGGGGGTAGGGAGACCCAGTACTTC.

This clonotype is a singleton in its sample. This chain links TRBV3-1 with TRBJ2-7; the match to TRBD2 covers 13 bases. CDR3 length: 15 residues. Germline assignment: CDR1 LGHDT and CDR2 YNNKEL (reference sequence). J lost 3 bases, V lost 4 bases, and 3 bases had no gene match. Written as DNA, the CDR3 is TGTGCCAGCAGCCCTGGGACTAGCGGGGTCTACGAGCAGTACTTC. Protein: CASSPGTSGVYEQYF.

This clonotype was recorded a few times. The chain links TRBV3-1 to TRBJ1-6; 10 bases are a match to TRBD1. The CDR3 covers 14 residues. Germline V gene sequence: CDR1 LGHDT, CDR2 YNNKEL (reference sequence). Trimming took 5 bases from V and 11 from J; bases not matched to a gene: 6. The DNA for the CDR3 is TGTGCCAGCAGCTCTCGGACAGGGGGAGCACCCCTCCACTTT. Protein sequence: CASSSRTGGAPLHF. The whole variable domain, remainder taken from reference TRBV3-1 and TRBJ1-6, is DTAVSQTPKYLVTQMGNDKSIKCEQNLGHDTMYWYKQDSKKFLKIMFSYNNKELIINETVPNRFSPKSPDKAHLNLHINSLELGDSAVYFCASSSRTGGAPLHFGNGTRLTVT.

This clonotype was observed a handful of times. The rearrangement links TRBV6-2 or TRBV6-3 to TRBJ1-5; the match to TRBD1 covers 7 bases. Germline CDR1 MNHEY, CDR2 SVGEGT. This CDR3 has 16 amino acids. Trimming took 7 bases from V and 1 from J; bases not matched to a gene: 10. In DNA form, the CDR3 reads TGTGCCAGCAACCAAGGGGGCAGGGGGAGCAATCAGCCCCAGCATTTT. Its protein is CASNQGGRGSNQPQHF.

The chain is built from TRBV6-1 and TRBJ2-3; no definite D call. Germline assignment: CDR1 MNHNS and CDR2 SASEGT. V was cut by 4 bases and J by 3 bases, with 14 bases left in between. The CDR3 length is 15 residues. CDR3 amino acids: CASSAVRADTDTQYF. In nucleotides, the CDR3 is TGTGCCAGCAGTGCCGTAAGGGCTGATACAGATACGCAGTATTTT.

In its sample, this clonotype was seen many times. The chain couples TRBV4-2 to TRBJ2-5, with 11 positions matching TRBD2. CDR3 length: 16 amino acids. V trimming: 3 bases; J trimming: 3 bases; junction bases outside the gene matches: 6. The V gene's germline CDR1 is LGHNA and CDR2 YNFKEQ. The CDR3 DNA reads as TGTGCCAGCAGCCAGGTCGGGACTAGCGGAAAAGAGACCCAGTACTTC. Encoded protein: CASSQVGTSGKETQYF.

The chain couples TRBV6-5 to TRBJ2-7; 9 nucleotides line up with TRBD1. The J segment lost 9 bases and the V segment lost 2 bases, leaving 11 bases of the junction unmatched. This CDR3 has 15 residues. In germline, CDR1 is MNHEY, CDR2 SVGAGI. CDR3 sequence: CASSYDGTGSFWQYF. CDR3 nucleotides: TGTGCCAGCAGTTACGATGGGACAGGGTCTTTCTGGCAGTACTTC.

The chain links TRBV4-3 to TRBJ2-2; TRBD2 is a possible D gene (6 bases). Trimming took 4 bases from V and 6 from J, leaving 12 bases between them. The CDR3 has 14 residues. CDR1 and CDR2 (germline): LGHNA, YSLEER. The CDR3 spells CASSLQAGSGELFF. CDR3 DNA sequence: TGCGCCAGCAGCCTACAGGCGGGGTCCGGGGAGCTGTTTTTT.

This clonotype was picked up a small number of times. The genes are TRBV24-1 and TRBJ2-1, with D possibly called TRBD1 or TRBD2 (6 bases each). This CDR3 spans 16 amino acids. In germline, CDR1 is KGHDR, CDR2 SFDVKD. Deletions cut 8 bases from V and 0 bases from J, with 16 bases between. The CDR3 nucleotides are TGTGCCACCAAAGGTCGGGGGCCCAACTCCTACAATGAGCAGTTCTTC. This codes for CATKGRGPNSYNEQFF.

The chain is built from TRBV12-3 or TRBV12-4 and TRBJ1-1; D is uncertain. This CDR3 has 11 amino acids. Trimming took off 3 bases at V and 11 bases at J, with 10 bases between the two ends. Written as DNA, the CDR3 is TGTGCCAGCAGTTTCGGGGATGGGGCTTTCTTT. This codes for CASSFGDGAFF.

This clonotype was recorded once. No conserved phenylalanine or tryptophan is present at the end of the CDR3, so a read error is the likely explanation. The V and J genes are TRBV9 and TRBJ2-1; D possibly corresponds to TRBD2 (6 bases). The germline V and J ends were trimmed by 4 bases and 6 bases, with 11 bases remaining between them. The germline gives CDR1 SGDLS, CDR2 YYNGEE. The CDR3 spans 13 residues. As DNA, the CDR3 is TGTGCCAGCAGCTCGACTAGGAGCAATGAGCAGTTCCTC. Its translation: CASSSTRSNEQFL.

The CDR3 DNA sequence: TGCAGTGCTTTCGACAGGGGCCGGACAGATACGCAGTATTTT. Protein sequence: CSAFDRGRTDTQYF. The chain has TRBV20-1 and TRBJ2-3; 8 bases align to TRBD1. The CDR3 loop spans 14 amino acids. Looked up from germline, CDR1 is DFQATT and CDR2 is SNEGSKA (reference sequence). With V trimmed by 5 bases and J by 3 bases, 7 bases remained unmatched.

Only a few counts were recorded for this clonotype. The chain is built from TRBV7-2 and TRBJ2-7, with unresolved D. Germline CDR1 is SGHTA and CDR2 is FQGNSA. Between the trimmed V and J ends, which lost 1 base and 3 bases, there was a span of 13 bases. The CDR3 spans 15 residues. The CDR3 sequence: CASSLGSQENYEQYF. Here the CDR3 DNA reads TGTGCCAGCAGCTTAGGAAGCCAAGAAAACTACGAGCAGTACTTC.

This clonotype was observed a handful of times. This chain uses TRBV14 with TRBJ2-1, with TRBD1 as a possible D gene (5 bases). V was shortened by 5 bases and J by 5 bases, with 16 bases between the two germline ends. The germline CDR1 and CDR2 sequences are SGHDN and FVKESK. This CDR3 region has 15 residues. The CDR3 protein is CASSVKQGLNNEQFF. Here the CDR3 DNA reads TGTGCCAGCAGCGTTAAGCAGGGCCTTAACAATGAGCAGTTCTTC.

The genes are TRBV20-1 and TRBJ2-3; tentatively, D is TRBD1 (6 bases). The CDR3 has 15 amino acids. CDR1 is DFQATT, CDR2 SNEGSKA, per germline (reference sequence). Trimming pared 0 bases from V and 0 bases from J, leaving 10 bases between. CDR3 DNA sequence: TGCAGTGCTAGAGATTCAGGGGTCAGCACAGATACGCAGTATTTT. It specifies CSARDSGVSTDTQYF.

This clonotype occurred a few times. The V gene is TRBV5-1, the J gene TRBJ2-2; D uncertain. Trimming took off 5 bases at V and 5 bases at J, with 10 bases between the two ends. CDR1 SGHRS and CDR2 YFSETQ come from the germline V gene. The CDR3 totals 13 residues. This CDR3 is CASSRLLTGELFF. CDR3 coding DNA: TGCGCCAGCAGTCGGCTCTTGACCGGGGAGCTGTTTTTT. The variable domain in full, completed from reference TRBV5-1 and TRBJ2-2, reads KAGVTQTPRYLIKTRGQQVTLSCSPISGHRSVSWYQQTPGQGLQFLFEYFSETQRNKGNFPGRFSGRQFSNSRSEMNVSTLELGDSALYLCASSRLLTGELFFGEGSRLTVL.

The table lists this clonotype with many counts. The V gene is TRBV12-3 or TRBV12-4, the J gene TRBJ2-5; D uncertain. The CDR3 sequence is 12 residues long. Deletions cut 2 bases from V and 4 bases from J, with 5 bases between. The CDR3 region is CASSLYPETQYF. CDR3 DNA sequence: TGTGCCAGCAGTTTATACCCAGAGACCCAGTACTTC.